A selection of T cell receptor beta chains follows, all from one sample in a study of T-cell memory formation after mild COVID-19. MiXCR, run by TCRdb on the 5' RACE reads, gives a single entry per CDR3 protein. The sample lists approximately 400,000 distinct CDR3 sequences; roughly 18% were seen once. The sample consisted of PBMCs or a T cell subset sorted from them (not recorded which). The source of these receptors is a young man who had mild COVID-19 (a few samples of this study predate the infection). Cell type and time point are not known. CDR3s include the opening cysteine and the closing phenylalanine or tryptophan. The D gene is left open where the match is weak. Size tells how often a clone was seen (once, few, many) or the class of an expanded clone, and some rows leave it out.

D gene	J gene	V gene	clone size	CDR3 protein	CDR3 DNA
TRBD1	TRBJ1-2	TRBV7-9	once	CASSLDRGHDGYTF	TGTGCCAGCAGCTTGGACAGGGGGCACGATGGCTACACCTTC
NA	TRBJ1-1	TRBV7-9	NA	CASSLVEGPGAEAFF	TGTGCCAGCAGCTTAGTTGAGGGGCCGGGGGCTGAAGCTTTCTTT
NA	TRBJ1-2	TRBV15	few	CATSRIPYGYTF	TGTGCCACCAGCAGAATCCCCTATGGCTACACCTTC
NA	TRBJ2-5	TRBV12-3/TRBV12-4	NA	CASSRLMTGETQYF	TGTGCCAGCAGTCGGTTGATGACGGGGGAGACCCAGTACTTC
NA	TRBJ2-7	TRBV6-5	NA	CASSYTVTNEQYF	TGTGCCAGCAGTTACACGGTTACCAACGAGCAGTACTTC
NA	TRBJ2-2	TRBV15	NA	CATSFSTGSTGELFF	TGTGCCACCAGCTTTTCCACTGGGTCTACTGGGGAGCTGTTTTTT
NA	TRBJ2-5	TRBV11-2	NA	CASSAWGRGETQYF	TGTGCCAGCAGTGCGTGGGGCCGGGGAGAGACCCAGTACTTC
TRBD2	TRBJ2-2	TRBV29-1	NA	CSVVTSGGRIAGELFF	TGCAGCGTTGTAACTAGCGGGGGGCGGATCGCCGGGGAGCTGTTTTTT
NA	TRBJ2-2	TRBV4-3	many	CASSHPPGTRGGELFF	TGCGCCAGCAGCCACCCCCCCGGGACCCGAGGGGGGGAGCTGTTTTTT
NA	TRBJ1-1	TRBV6-5	few	CASSYVLDSLGMNTEAFF	TGTGCCAGCAGTTACGTTTTGGACAGCCTGGGGATGAACACTGAAGCTTTCTTT